A single sample gave rise to the 20 T cell receptor beta chains below, sequenced in a study of T cell clonotyping in hematopoietic cell transplantation. Clones were sequenced by immunoSEQ multiplex PCR, and TCRdb holds only the in-frame ones, with some missing. The sample includes 4,500 to 6,500 clones, approximately 80% seen only once; the top ten take approximately 12%. Here the sequenced sample was peripheral blood mononuclear cells, taken 30 days after allogeneic stem cell transplant. The receptor source for this set is a male patient aged 60-69 years who had an allogeneic stem cell transplant from an unrelated donor, so the T cells may come from the graft donor. Some clones in this sample may be carry-over from other donors' samples.

This clone was seen a handful of times. Here the CDR3 DNA reads TGTGCCAGTAGTCCGGCGGGTCTGAACACTGAAGCTTTCTTT. It encodes CASSPAGLNTEAFF. The rearrangement joins TRBV19 to TRBJ1-1; D not resolved. V shed 5 bases and J shed 0 bases, with 10 bases lying between them. Germline loops: CDR1 LNHDA, CDR2 SQIVND (reference sequence). The CDR3 is 14 amino acids.

The count of this clone is one. The V gene is TRBV5-8, the J gene TRBJ2-3, with a weak D call TRBD2 (5 bases). V shed 6 bases and J shed 1 base, with 15 bases lying between them. This CDR3 region has 15 residues. Germline CDR1 reads SGHTS; CDR2 reads YDEGEE. CDR3 region: CASISLGLGTDTQYF. Written as DNA, the CDR3 is TGTGCCAGCATCTCCCTCGGACTGGGCACAGATACGCAGTATTTT.

The V call is TRBV5-4, the J call TRBJ2-7, with 8 bases fitting TRBD1. V lost 4 bases, J lost 2 bases, and 2 bases stayed unmatched. The germline gives CDR1 SGHNT, CDR2 YYREEE (reference sequence). The CDR3 runs 13 residues. CDR3 in DNA: TGTGCCAGCAGCCCACAGGGGGCCTACGAGCAGTACTTC. It is translated as CASSPQGAYEQYF.

The gene calls are TRBV7-6 and TRBJ2-5; 10 nucleotides agree with TRBD1. The CDR3 spans 17 residues. The germline V gene encodes CDR1 SGHVS and CDR2 FNYEAQ. V shed 0 bases and J 4 bases; nucleotides not matched to a gene: 8. The CDR3, as DNA: TGTGCCAGCAGCTTAGCAGACAGGGGGCGAGGCGGAGAGACCCAGTACTTC. It yields the protein CASSLADRGRGGETQYF. The complete variable domain, with remaining parts taken from reference TRBV7-6 and TRBJ2-5, reads GAGVSQSPRYKVTKRGQDVALRCDPISGHVSLYWYRQALGQGPEFLTYFNYEAQQDKSGLPNDRFSAERPEGSISTLTIQRTEQRDSAMYRCASSLADRGRGGETQYFGPGTRLLVL.

The V call is TRBV30, the J call TRBJ2-5; D gene uncertain. Germline V lookup: CDR1 GTSNPN, CDR2 SVGIG (reference sequence). The CDR3 extends over 11 amino acids. V gave up 2 bases and J gave up 2 bases, with 3 bases separating them. The CDR3 here is CAWSSQETQYF. DNA of the CDR3: TGTGCCTGGAGTTCACAAGAGACCCAGTACTTC.

J is TRBJ1-1 and V is TRBV19; 9 bases agree with TRBD1. CDR3 length equals 16 residues. V lost 7 bases, J lost 7 bases, and 16 bases stayed unmatched. CDR1 and CDR2 (germline): LNHDA, SQIVND (reference sequence). CDR3 nucleotide sequence: TGTGCCAGTAACCTCGGGACAGGGAAAGGTTCTGGTGAAGCTTTCTTT. This codes for CASNLGTGKGSGEAFF.

This clone was counted between two and nine times. The chain combines TRBV19 with TRBJ2-7, with D possibly matching TRBD1 (6 bases). Per the germline V gene, CDR1 is LNHDA and CDR2 is SQIVND (reference sequence). This CDR3 comprises 17 residues. V lost 3 bases and J lost 0, with 18 bases in between. The CDR3 here is CASSMPRGDRSSYEQYF. CDR3 in DNA: TGTGCCAGTAGTATGCCCCGTGGCGACAGGAGCTCCTACGAGCAGTACTTC.

The genes are TRBV5-6 and TRBJ2-1, with D perhaps matching TRBD1 (5 bases). Germline CDR1 is SGHDT and CDR2 is YYEEEE. Trimming pared 4 bases from V and 0 bases from J, leaving 11 bases between. This CDR3 spans 15 amino acids. The CDR3 loop is CASSDLTDSYNEQFF. In nucleotides, the CDR3 is TGTGCCAGCAGCGACCTGACAGACTCCTACAATGAGCAGTTCTTC.

The V call is TRBV6-5, the J call TRBJ2-7; D is possibly TRBD1 (7 bases). The CDR3 is 15 residues long. Trimming stripped 7 bases from V and 0 bases from J, with 16 bases between. In germline, CDR1 is MNHEY, CDR2 SVGAGI. CDR3 residues: CASKQGGSSSYEQYF. The DNA of the CDR3 is TGTGCCAGCAAGCAGGGGGGATCGAGCTCCTACGAGCAGTACTTC.

This clone turned up a few times. The gene calls are TRBV25-1 and TRBJ1-5; TRBD1 might be the D (5 bases). Looked up from germline, CDR1 is MGHDK and CDR2 is SYGVNS. The V and J ends lost 5 bases and 6 bases respectively, with 17 bases between them. The CDR3 runs 15 residues. CDR3 nucleotide sequence: TGTGCCAGCAGTCCCTCCGATTGGGGCCCTCAGCCCCAGCATTTT. This sequence encodes CASSPSDWGPQPQHF.

This clone showed up just once. The chain uses TRBV6-1 and TRBJ1-2, with no clear D. The CDR3 runs to 14 residues. Germline CDR1 is MNHNS and CDR2 is SASEGT. With 7 bases removed from V and 6 bases from J, the gap between germline ends came to 18 bases. CDR3 residues: CASTVATGWDGYTF. The CDR3, as DNA: TGTGCCAGCACGGTAGCGACGGGGTGGGATGGCTACACCTTC.

This clone was seen a handful of times. V usage is TRBV29-1 and J usage is TRBJ2-3, with TRBD1 matching 8 bases. The CDR3 extends over 16 amino acids. The J segment lost 1 base and the V segment lost 0 bases, leaving 6 bases of the junction unmatched. The V gene's germline CDR1 is SQVTM and CDR2 ANQGSEA. The CDR3 region is CSVEDLKTGGTDTQYF. The DNA for the CDR3 is TGCAGCGTTGAAGATCTAAAGACAGGGGGCACAGATACGCAGTATTTT.

Of note for this clone: Additional DNA sequences in this sample encode the identical CDR3. The rearrangement uses TRBV6-1 and TRBJ2-7; 11 nucleotides match TRBD1. V dropped 8 bases and J dropped 2; count of bases not matched to a gene: 5. Per the germline V gene, CDR1 is MNHNS and CDR2 is SASEGT. There are 14 residues in the CDR3. CDR3 amino acids: CASGGQGVAYEQYF. The CDR3 DNA follows: TGTGCCAGCGGGGGACAGGGGGTCGCCTACGAGCAGTACTTC.

V usage is TRBV14 and J usage is TRBJ2-5; TRBD1 matches 10 bases. Germline loops: CDR1 SGHDN, CDR2 FVKESK. V gave up 5 bases and J gave up 4 bases; unmatched junction bases: 10. The CDR3 length is 16 residues. CDR3 protein: CASSVRYRDRGETQYF. CDR3 sequence (DNA): TGTGCCAGCAGCGTAAGGTACCGGGACAGGGGAGAGACCCAGTACTTC.

This chain joins TRBV5-4 and TRBJ2-2; perhaps TRBD2 as D (6 bases). Germline V gene sequence: CDR1 SGHNT, CDR2 YYREEE (reference sequence). Trimming cost V 0 bases and J 2 bases, with 11 bases left between them. CDR3 length: 16 residues. The CDR3 protein is CASSLVGSGNTGELFF. The CDR3 DNA is TGTGCCAGCAGCTTGGTCGGTAGCGGTAACACCGGGGAGCTGTTTTTT. The complete variable domain, with remaining parts taken from reference TRBV5-4 and TRBJ2-2, reads ETGVTQSPTHLIKTRGQQVTLRCSSQSGHNTVSWYQQALGQGPQFIFQYYREEENGRGNFPPRFSGLQFPNYSSELNVNALELDDSALYLCASSLVGSGNTGELFFGEGSRLTVL.

V gene TRBV20-1 combines with J gene TRBJ2-1; D uncertain. The CDR3 extends over 11 amino acids. Germline CDR1 and CDR2: DFQATT and SNEGSKA (reference sequence). Trimming removed 8 bases at V and 4 bases at J, with 9 bases between. Written as DNA, the CDR3 is TGCAGTCTTAGTCCGTACAATGAGCAGTTCTTC. Encoded protein: CSLSPYNEQFF.

This clone is large (0.1 to 1%). The chain uses TRBV9 and TRBJ1-2; D might be TRBD1 (6 bases). This CDR3 has 13 amino acids. Germline loops: CDR1 SGDLS, CDR2 YYNGEE. Trimming pared 4 bases from V and 8 bases from J, leaving 15 bases between. The CDR3 is CASSPAGARGYTF. Written as DNA, the CDR3 is TGTGCCAGCAGCCCCGCAGGGGCGCGGGGCTACACCTTC.

The V call is TRBV19, the J call TRBJ2-7, with TRBD1 matching 8 bases. CDR1 is LNHDA and CDR2 is SQIVND in the germline V gene (reference sequence). The CDR3 runs 15 residues. V gave up 1 base and J gave up 2 bases; unmatched junction bases: 4. The CDR3, as DNA: TGTGCCAGTAGTATAGTGGGCAGGGGGCCCTACGAGCAGTACTTC. It codes for CASSIVGRGPYEQYF.

The V call is TRBV5-1, the J call TRBJ1-4; no clear D gene. The CDR3 totals 16 residues. Germline V gene sequence: CDR1 SGHRS, CDR2 YFSETQ. V lost 4 bases, J lost 0 bases, and 13 bases lay in between. CDR3 amino acids: CASSPTSGATNEKLFF. CDR3 bases: TGCGCCAGCAGCCCGACATCAGGAGCAACTAATGAAAAACTGTTTTTT.

By its share, this clone is hyperexpanded (1% or more). The chain uses TRBV7-8 and TRBJ1-2, with TRBD1 matching 8 bases. The CDR3 loop spans 14 amino acids. Germline V CDR1 and CDR2: SGHVS, FQNEAQ. The ends lost 3 bases at V and 3 bases at J; junction bases unmatched: 3. The CDR3 DNA follows: TGTGCCAGCAGCTTGACAGGGGACGACTATGGCTACACCTTC. This encodes CASSLTGDDYGYTF.